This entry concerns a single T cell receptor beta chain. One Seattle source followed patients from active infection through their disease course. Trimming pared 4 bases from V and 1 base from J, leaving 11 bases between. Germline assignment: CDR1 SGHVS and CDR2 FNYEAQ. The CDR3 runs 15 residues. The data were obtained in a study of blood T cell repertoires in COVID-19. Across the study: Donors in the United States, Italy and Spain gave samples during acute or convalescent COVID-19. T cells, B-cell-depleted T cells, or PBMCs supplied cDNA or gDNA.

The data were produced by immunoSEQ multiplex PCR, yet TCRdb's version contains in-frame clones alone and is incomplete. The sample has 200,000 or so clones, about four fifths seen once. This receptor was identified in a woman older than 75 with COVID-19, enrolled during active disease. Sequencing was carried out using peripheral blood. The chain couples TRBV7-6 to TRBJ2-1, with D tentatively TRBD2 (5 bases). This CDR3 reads CASSWEAVSYNEQFF. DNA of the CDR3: TGTGCCAGCAGCTGGGAAGCGGTTTCCTACAATGAGCAGTTCTTC.